The 30 T cell receptor beta chains listed next were all sequenced from one sample in a study of OX40 agonist ivuxolimab in advanced cancers. Assay used: immunoSEQ multiplex PCR; TCRdb lists only in-frame clones, some missing. This table holds 90,000 to 100,000 clones, 70% to 90% found once. The input for sequencing was CD4+ or CD8+ T cells sorted from blood, taken in a trial of the OX40 agonist ivuxolimab. The source is an adult with an advanced solid tumor such as melanoma, head and neck, liver or kidney cancer.

V gene TRBV7-8 combines with J gene TRBJ1-4, with a possible D match to TRBD1 (5 bases). V lost 5 bases, J lost 5 bases, and 15 bases lay in between. The V gene's germline CDR1 is SGHVS and CDR2 FQNEAQ. This CDR3 spans 15 amino acids. CDR3: CASSEYGGLNEKLFF. For the CDR3, the DNA is TGTGCCAGCAGCGAGTACGGGGGGTTAAATGAAAAACTGTTTTTT.

This sequence joins TRBV4-3 and TRBJ1-2; no firm D call. The CDR3 is made up of 14 amino acids. Germline V gives CDR1 LGHNA, CDR2 YSLEER. The ends were cut back, 4 bases at V and 9 bases at J, with 18 bases in the middle. CDR3 protein: CASSLLREPWSYTF. The CDR3 DNA sequence: TGCGCCAGCAGCCTTCTCCGGGAACCTTGGAGCTACACCTTC.

The chain uses TRBV5-1 and TRBJ2-7; D is perhaps TRBD1 or TRBD2 (5 bases each). Germline V CDR1 and CDR2: SGHRS, YFSETQ. Trimming left V 2 bases short and J 5 bases short, with 8 bases between. The CDR3 totals 12 residues. The CDR3 DNA reads as TGCGCCAGCAGCTTTGAGGGGCACGAGCAGTACTTC. Translated: CASSFEGHEQYF.

The V call is TRBV7-3, the J call TRBJ1-2; D ambiguous. The CDR3 consists of 13 residues. The V gene lost 0 bases and the J gene lost 7 bases, with 9 bases spanning the gap. Germline V CDR1 and CDR2: SGHTA, FQGTGA. CDR3: CASSLTPGFGYTF. For the CDR3, the DNA is TGTGCCAGCAGCTTAACTCCCGGGTTTGGCTACACCTTC.

V is TRBV29-1 and J is TRBJ1-2; TRBD1 is a possible D gene (5 bases). V was pared by 7 bases and J by 1 base, with 10 bases between. The CDR3 has 12 amino acids. CDR1 and CDR2 (germline): SQVTM, ANQGSEA. The CDR3 spells CSDSGNNYGYTF. The CDR3 region has the DNA TGCAGCGACTCAGGGAATAACTATGGCTACACCTTC.

The chain employs TRBV18 and TRBJ1-3; perhaps TRBD1 as D (5 bases). The germline V and J ends were trimmed by 4 bases and 0 bases, with 19 bases remaining between them. The CDR3 extends over 18 amino acids. Germline V gene sequence: CDR1 KGHSH, CDR2 LQKENI. CDR3 in amino acids: CASSRDGTHSASGNTIYF. DNA of the CDR3: TGTGCCAGCTCACGGGACGGTACCCATTCCGCCTCTGGAAACACCATATATTTT.

J is TRBJ1-1 and V is TRBV29-1; D unresolved. Germline values: CDR1 SQVTM, CDR2 ANQGSEA. Trimming removed 5 bases from V and 2 bases from J, with 9 bases in between. The CDR3 runs to 12 residues. CDR3 DNA sequence: TGCAGCGTTCGGGCCCAAAACACTGAAGCTTTCTTT. It is translated as CSVRAQNTEAFF.

The CDR3 sequence is CAHRDWNIYEQYV. In DNA form, the CDR3 reads TGTGCCCACCGTGACTGGAATATCTACGAGCAGTACGTC. This sequence joins TRBV12-1 and TRBJ2-7; the table calls TRBD2, which could not be checked here. TRBV12-1 is noted as a pseudogene. The CDR3 is made up of 13 amino acids.

This chain connects TRBV5-6 to TRBJ2-7; D is undetermined. Germline V gene data show CDR1 as SGHDT and CDR2 as YYEEEE. The V end lost 4 bases, the J end lost 2 bases, and 4 bases lay between the germline ends. The CDR3 is 11 amino acids. The CDR3 reads CASSRAYEQYF. The CDR3 DNA sequence: TGTGCCAGCAGCAGAGCCTACGAGCAGTACTTC.

This clone was seen more than once but under ten times. The chain combines TRBV30 with TRBJ1-2; D might be TRBD1 (5 bases). V lost 4 bases and J lost 6, with 12 bases in between. This CDR3 region has 12 residues. CDR1 and CDR2 (germline): GTSNPN, SVGIG (reference sequence). CDR3 nucleotide sequence: TGTGCCTGGAAAAGGGGCCTGGATGGCTACACCTTC. Translation gives CAWKRGLDGYTF.

The chain employs TRBV2 and TRBJ2-1, with a weak D call TRBD2 (6 bases). Germline values: CDR1 SNHLY, CDR2 FYNNEI. The CDR3 covers 16 residues. Trimming pared 7 bases from V and 6 bases from J, leaving 22 bases between. The CDR3 DNA follows: TGTGCCAGCATTTCTTTTCCGGGGGTTGGCGGCAATGAGCAGTTCTTC. Residues: CASISFPGVGGNEQFF.

V and J are TRBV5-5 and TRBJ2-3; weak D call: TRBD1 (5 bases). There are 17 residues in the CDR3. Germline V gives CDR1 SGHKS, CDR2 YYEKEE (reference sequence). V was trimmed by 4 bases and J by 1 base, leaving 19 bases between them. The CDR3 reads CASSPLLQPRGTDTQYF. The CDR3 bases are TGTGCCAGCAGCCCTTTATTGCAGCCCAGGGGCACAGATACGCAGTATTTT.

This clone has only one observation. V and J are TRBV18 and TRBJ2-6, with D perhaps matching TRBD1 or TRBD2 (5 bases each). Trimming took off 3 bases at V and 0 bases at J, with 6 bases between the two ends. In germline, CDR1 is KGHSH, CDR2 LQKENI. The CDR3 loop spans 15 amino acids. The CDR3 nucleotides are TGTGCCAGCTCACCGGGGGACTCTGGGGCCAACGTCCTGACTTTC. Protein sequence: CASSPGDSGANVLTF.

The V and J genes are TRBV20-1 and TRBJ1-2; unclear D gene. Germline CDR1 DFQATT, CDR2 SNEGSKA (reference sequence). CDR3 size: 10 residues. Trimming shortened V by 6 bases and J by 4 bases, and 6 bases separated the two germline ends. The CDR3 region has the DNA TGCAGTGCAACGGCCTATGGCTACACCTTC. Residues: CSATAYGYTF.

This clone was seen just once. The rearrangement links TRBV7-9 to TRBJ2-2; D possibly matches TRBD1 or TRBD2 (5 bases each). CDR3 length: 15 amino acids. Trimming stripped 6 bases from V and 4 bases from J, with 15 bases between. CDR1 is SEHNR and CDR2 is FQNEAQ in the germline V gene (reference sequence). This CDR3 is CASSPYGDRTGELFF. The CDR3 nucleotides read TGTGCCAGCAGTCCCTATGGGGACCGCACCGGGGAGCTGTTTTTT.

The chain is built from TRBV6-5 and TRBJ2-4; tentative D call: TRBD1 (5 bases). The germline V gene has CDR1 MNHEY and CDR2 SVGAGI. The CDR3 loop spans 11 amino acids. Trimming stripped 7 bases from V and 10 bases from J, with 11 bases between. CDR3 loop: CASTQSGIQYF. CDR3 nucleotide sequence: TGTGCCAGCACTCAGTCAGGGATTCAGTACTTC.

The chain is built from TRBV7-2 and TRBJ1-1; no clear D. Trimming removed 1 base from V and 0 bases from J, with 9 bases in between. The CDR3 covers 15 residues. Germline CDR1 is SGHTA and CDR2 is FQGNSA. The DNA of the CDR3 is TGTGCCAGCAGCTTAGGGGCCCTCATGAACACTGAAGCTTTCTTT. This gives the protein CASSLGALMNTEAFF. The full variable domain, its missing parts supplied by reference TRBV7-2 and TRBJ1-1, is GAGVSQSPSNKVTEKGKDVELRCDPISGHTALYWYRQSLGQGLEFLIYFQGNSAPDKSGLPSDRFSAERTGGSVSTLTIQRTQQEDSAVYLCASSLGALMNTEAFFGQGTRLTVV.

This clone was detected once. This chain joins TRBV7-2 and TRBJ1-5; the D gene is possibly TRBD1 (5 bases). Deletions cut 5 bases from V and 7 bases from J, with 12 bases between. Germline CDR1 reads SGHTA; CDR2 reads FQGNSA. The CDR3 consists of 13 residues. CDR3 protein: CASSQIGGQPQHF. In DNA, the CDR3 is TGTGCCAGCAGCCAAATCGGGGGACAGCCCCAGCATTTT.

The V and J genes are TRBV9 and TRBJ1-2; possibly TRBD1 for D (5 bases). Trimming left V 0 bases short and J 4 bases short, with 10 bases between. CDR1 SGDLS and CDR2 YYNGEE come from the germline V gene. This CDR3 is 14 amino acids long. This CDR3 is CASSVGDGPYGYTF. CDR3 nucleotide sequence: TGTGCCAGCAGCGTAGGGGACGGTCCCTATGGCTACACCTTC.

The V gene is TRBV19, the J gene TRBJ2-2; 7 bases line up with TRBD1. This CDR3 is 15 amino acids long. The germline V gene has CDR1 LNHDA and CDR2 SQIVND (reference sequence). V was clipped by 7 bases and J by 4 bases; unmatched bases: 9. CDR3 amino acids: CASKMKGAVTGELFF. The CDR3 nucleotides read TGTGCCAGTAAGATGAAGGGGGCAGTCACCGGGGAGCTGTTTTTT.

This chain connects TRBV2 to TRBJ2-3; D unclear. Germline V gene lookup returns CDR1 SNHLY and CDR2 FYNNEI. Trimming shortened V by 4 bases and J by 4 bases, and 9 bases separated the two germline ends. CDR3 length equals 13 residues. CDR3 amino acids: CASSGVEADTQYF. CDR3 DNA sequence: TGTGCCAGCAGTGGTGTAGAAGCAGATACGCAGTATTTT.

The genes are TRBV4-3 and TRBJ1-4, with D possibly being TRBD1 (6 bases). V lost 0 bases and J lost 8, with 10 bases in between. Germline V gene data show CDR1 as LGHNA and CDR2 as YSLEER. The CDR3 loop spans 14 amino acids. The CDR3 nucleotides read TGCGCCAGCAGCCAAGAACGCAGGGGCGAAAAACTGTTTTTT. It codes for CASSQERRGEKLFF.

J is TRBJ2-3 and V is TRBV7-3, with 7 nucleotides matching TRBD2. The CDR3 spans 15 residues. CDR1 and CDR2 from the germline V gene are SGHTA and FQGTGA. The trim removed 0 bases at V and 0 bases at J, leaving 0 bases unmatched. This CDR3 is CASSLTSGSTDTQYF. For the CDR3, the DNA is TGTGCCAGCAGCTTAACTAGCGGGAGCACAGATACGCAGTATTTT.

This clone has more than one count but fewer than ten. The genes are TRBV19 and TRBJ1-2, with 10 bases lining up with TRBD1. The V gene end was trimmed by 8 bases and the J gene end by 5 bases; junction bases not matched to a gene: 2. This CDR3 has 12 amino acids. Germline CDR1 and CDR2: LNHDA and SQIVND (reference sequence). In DNA form, the CDR3 reads TGTGCCAGTCGGGACAGGGGTTATGGCTACACCTTC. Encoded protein: CASRDRGYGYTF.

This chain uses TRBV30 with TRBJ2-7; D unclear. Per the germline V gene, CDR1 is GTSNPN and CDR2 is SVGIG (reference sequence). The CDR3 is made up of 13 amino acids. The CDR3 loop reads CAYRVPNSYEQYV. Written as DNA, the CDR3 is TGTGCATACCGGGTCCCCAATTCCTACGAGCAGTACGTC.

This chain connects TRBV10-3 to TRBJ1-1; D gene ambiguous. V was clipped by 5 bases and J by 6 bases, with 10 bases between them. The CDR3 consists of 12 residues. The germline gives CDR1 ENHRY, CDR2 SYGVKD. The CDR3: CAISSGKAEAFF. The CDR3 nucleotides are TGTGCCATCAGTTCCGGGAAGGCTGAAGCTTTCTTT.

This chain links TRBV7-8 with TRBJ2-1; TRBD2 aligns across 7 bases. Germline V gene lookup returns CDR1 SGHVS and CDR2 FQNEAQ. V shed 8 bases, J shed 1 base, and the junction held 2 bases outside the gene matches. CDR3 length: 13 amino acids. In nucleotides, the CDR3 is TGTGCCAGCGAGCGGGAATCCTACAATGAGCAGTTCTTC. Translating it yields CASERESYNEQFF.

The chain employs TRBV28 and TRBJ1-6; D is unresolved. The CDR3 loop spans 12 amino acids. The ends were cut back, 8 bases at V and 8 bases at J, with 10 bases in the middle. The germline CDR1 and CDR2 sequences are MDHEN and SYDVKM. CDR3 sequence (DNA): TGTGCCAGCGCCCCCGAACATTCACCCCTCCACTTT. This codes for CASAPEHSPLHF.

The chain recombines TRBV7-2 with TRBJ2-5; D might be TRBD1 (6 bases). The end of the DNA is better explained by TRBJ2-7, so the J call may be wrong. The CDR3 length is 13 residues. Germline V gives CDR1 SGHTA, CDR2 FQGNSA. CDR3 residues: CASSSQGPYEQYF. The CDR3, as DNA: TGTGCCAGCAGCTCACAGGGTCCTTACGAGCAGTACTTC.

The chain carries TRBV9 and TRBJ1-1; D uncertain. Trimming shortened V by 2 bases and J by 2 bases, and 10 bases separated the two germline ends. In germline, CDR1 is SGDLS, CDR2 YYNGEE. The CDR3 covers 14 residues. The CDR3 sequence is CASSVTGLNTEAFF. The CDR3 nucleotides read TGTGCCAGCAGCGTTACGGGCCTTAACACTGAAGCTTTCTTT.